Listed below are T cell receptor beta chains from one sample, sequenced in a study of spatial heterogeneity in lung cancer. TCRdb recomputed calls from the 5' RACE reads with MiXCR, one row per CDR3 protein. The table includes under 75,000 distinct CDR3 sequences, roughly 9% detected once. The material sequenced was PBMCs, taken at follow-up. The receptors here all came from a female donor with early-stage non-small cell lung cancer. The CDR3 runs from the conserved cysteine through the conserved F or W. The D gene is left open where the match is weak. For some rows the clone size is stated as once, few or many, or as a class when expanded; others skip it.

v_gene,d_gene,j_gene,abundance,CDR3aa,CDR3nt
TRBV19,NA,TRBJ1-2,few,CASTTHQGRYTF,TGTGCCAGTACCACTCACCAGGGACGCTACACCTTC
TRBV2,TRBD2,TRBJ2-1,few,CASSRRTSSGEQFF,TGTGCCAGCAGCCGTCGGACTAGCTCGGGTGAGCAGTTCTTC
TRBV5-1,TRBD2,TRBJ2-1,many,CASSLLATVNNEQFF,TGCGCCAGCAGCTTACTAGCGACAGTAAACAATGAGCAGTTCTTC
TRBV12-3/TRBV12-4,TRBD2,TRBJ2-3,many,CASSRGTSADTQYF,TGTGCCAGCAGTCGGGGGACTAGTGCAGATACGCAGTATTTT
TRBV6-5,NA,TRBJ2-5,few,CASSYSFPAIGGETQYF,TGTGCCAGCAGTTACTCTTTTCCGGCCATAGGCGGGGAGACCCAGTACTTC
TRBV20-1,TRBD2,TRBJ2-3,NA,CSARVVTSGTDTQYF,TGCAGTGCTAGAGTCGTTACTAGCGGAACAGATACGCAGTATTTT
TRBV2,TRBD1,TRBJ2-7,NA,CARGTGGFEQYF,TGTGCCAGAGGGACAGGGGGCTTCGAGCAGTACTTC
TRBV7-9,NA,TRBJ2-3,many,CASSTSTDTQYF,TGTGCCAGCAGCACTTCTACAGATACGCAGTATTTT
TRBV18,NA,TRBJ1-2,many,CASSPDSSYGYTF,TGTGCCAGCTCACCCGACAGCTCCTATGGCTACACCTTC
TRBV7-9,NA,TRBJ2-5,many,CASSLETRGTQYF,TGTGCCAGCAGCTTAGAGACCCGGGGGACCCAGTACTTC
TRBV6-5,NA,TRBJ2-3,many,CASSSPTPDTQYF,TGTGCCAGCAGTTCCCCGACTCCAGATACGCAGTATTTT
TRBV5-4,NA,TRBJ2-1,many,CASSLGGGNYNEQFF,TGTGCCAGCAGCTTGGGGGGTGGAAACTACAATGAGCAGTTCTTC
TRBV12-3/TRBV12-4,NA,TRBJ1-2,many,CASSLSGAATHYGYTF,TGTGCCAGCAGTTTAAGTGGGGCAGCCACCCACTATGGCTACACCTTC
TRBV20-1,TRBD1,TRBJ1-5,many,CSAAGTGDQPQHF,TGCAGTGCTGCCGGGACAGGGGATCAGCCCCAGCATTTT